This T cell receptor beta chain was retrieved from a study of preoperative IRX-2 immunotherapy in early breast cancer. The treatment denotes: preoperative locoregional IRX-2 cytokine immunotherapy. This phase Ib study tested locoregional IRX-2 cytokine immunotherapy given before surgery. The CDR3 length is 13 residues. V lost 6 bases and J lost 4, with 15 bases in between. CDR1 and CDR2 from the germline V gene are SQVTM and ANQGSEA. Here immunoSEQ multiplex PCR was the method, and the copy in TCRdb shows in-frame clones only, minus some. The repertoire holds over 30,000 clones, with over 85% as singletons.

The chain joins TRBV29-1 to TRBJ1-1; weak D call: TRBD1 (5 bases). The sample consisted of tumor tissue, taken after IRX-2 immunotherapy. The origin of this receptor is a human donor with breast cancer. As DNA, the CDR3 is TGCAGCGTGGGACCTGGGCGTTCCACTGAAGCTTTCTTT. This encodes CSVGPGRSTEAFF.